This T cell receptor (beta chain) derives from a study of sequential checkpoint blockade in melanoma (dated by TCRdb to between 2017 and 2020). About the investigation overall: Patients were randomized 1:1 to first-line nivolumab followed by ipilimumab (arm A) or ipilimumab followed by nivolumab (arm B). Maintenance nivolumab came after both trial sequences. Overall study results and their limits: Validation of the response-prediction model combining TCR metrics and mutation burden is needed in larger, independent patient cohorts.

V and J are truncated by 4 bases and 4 bases respectively, leaving an intervening sequence of 18 bases. The germline V gene gives CDR1 as SGDLS and CDR2 as YYNGEE. The CDR3 covers 17 residues, taking in both the cysteine and the phenylalanine. Only CDR3 DNA remains: 51 bases, in frame from the first base. Reading the label with the study, this specimen's treatment or condition is: randomized to nivolumab then ipilimumab (arm A) or the reverse (arm B). Prior DNA-damaging chemotherapy had not been received by any trial patient. Thawed PBMCs were sorted on a FACS Aria II flow cytometer to isolate live CD3+CD8+ cells negative for CD19 and CD56. The samples were obtained from melanoma patients enrolled in CheckMate 064, an open-label, randomized phase II trial testing sequential checkpoint blockade. Leukapheresis was used to collect peripheral blood mononuclear cells, which were then purified with Ficoll-Paque and frozen in human serum with about 9.3% DMSO. Purity of sorted blood CD3+CD8+ cells was verified at >95% immediately after sorting, followed by DNA extraction.

Regarding this clone: Its antigen is still unknown. The record has no base qualities; no much larger clone is one base away.

TCRbeta CDR3 regions were immunosequenced from genomic DNA with the immunoSEQ Assay. Genomic DNA was amplified by bias-controlled multiplex PCR before high-throughput sequencing. The study's processing was this. To quantify the absolute abundance of each unique TCRbeta CDR3 region, the sequences were collapsed and filtered. Clonality was defined as 1 minus Pielou's evenness and was calculated using productive rearrangements only. A previously published method was used to identify clones with significantly greater frequencies in on-treatment samples than in baseline samples. TCRdb took this table from immuneACCESS and kept in-frame rearrangements with V and J called. Such tables lack part of the clones; where checked against another copy, unresolved V genes explain under half of the gap, and the rest is unexplained. The D gene and trimming were derived from the DNA, and the V and J assignments and clone size from that table. The sample table contains 15,000 to 20,000 clones; only one count was recorded for about 80% of them. Clones ranked in the top ten supply around 11% of the sample.

The receptor's source is a human donor with melanoma. This chain is built from TRBV9 and TRBJ2-6, with TRBD2 as a weak D call on 7 bases. This specimen consisted of CD8+ T cells sorted from blood (inferred from file names), obtained from a patient given nivolumab and ipilimumab in sequence. Here the CDR3 is given as CASSPEGGGFGANVLTF. The sequence in DNA is TGTGCCAGCAGCCCAGAGGGGGGGGGCTTCGGGGCCAACGTCCTGACTTTC.